These 14 T cell receptor beta chains share one sample of origin, sequenced in a study of PD-1 blockade in classical Hodgkin lymphoma. Clones were read by immunoSEQ multiplex PCR, and TCRdb kept only the in-frame ones, dropping some. This sample has over 20,000 clones, with over 75% found just once. Following autologous stem cell transplantation, relapse occurred in every patient, and exposure to brentuximab vedotin varied. The sequencing used peripheral blood mononuclear cells (PBMCs), collected at baseline. These receptors came from a human donor with classical Hodgkin lymphoma.

V and J are TRBV7-3 and TRBJ2-2; D may match TRBD1 or TRBD2 (5 bases each). The CDR3 totals 16 residues. Germline CDR1 is SGHTA and CDR2 is FQGTGA. Trimming took off 5 bases at V and 2 bases at J, with 15 bases between the two ends. CDR3 DNA: TGTGCCAGCAGCCCGCACGGGACGGCAAACACCGGGGAGCTGTTTTTT. Amino acids: CASSPHGTANTGELFF.

This clone appeared a single time. The chain joins TRBV7-2 to TRBJ1-2; tentatively, D is TRBD1 (5 bases). Germline V gives CDR1 SGHTA, CDR2 FQGNSA. CDR3 size: 13 residues. V was trimmed by 5 bases and J by 4 bases, leaving 11 bases between them. CDR3 loop: CASSPDTSYGYTF. CDR3 sequence (DNA): TGTGCCAGCAGCCCGGACACCTCCTATGGCTACACCTTC.

The rearrangement joins TRBV6-4 to TRBJ2-1; TRBD2 is a possible D gene (5 bases). Germline lookup yields CDR1 MRHNA and CDR2 SNTAGT. This CDR3 region has 15 residues. V was pared by 1 base and J by 5 bases, with 12 bases between. The CDR3 loop is CASSDFYGINNEQFF. In DNA form, the CDR3 reads TGTGCCAGCAGTGACTTCTACGGGATCAACAATGAGCAGTTCTTC.

The V gene is TRBV7-8, the J gene TRBJ2-3; D possibly corresponds to TRBD2 (6 bases). The germline V gene encodes CDR1 SGHVS and CDR2 FQNEAQ. V lost 3 bases and J 6 bases, leaving 13 bases between the germline ends. CDR3 size: 14 residues. CDR3 region: CASSFTTGGDTQYF. The CDR3, as DNA: TGTGCCAGCAGCTTCACCACCGGGGGTGATACGCAGTATTTT.

This clone has just one count. The J gene is TRBJ1-1, the V gene TRBV7-9, with 7 bases identical to TRBD1. In germline, CDR1 is SEHNR, CDR2 FQNEAQ (reference sequence). CDR3 size: 13 residues. The V and J ends lost 5 bases and 4 bases, in that order; junction bases with no gene match: 4. CDR3 residues: CASSPTGVTEAFF. Here the CDR3 DNA reads TGTGCCAGCAGCCCAACAGGGGTCACTGAAGCTTTCTTT.

The rearrangement joins TRBV30 to TRBJ1-6, with D perhaps matching TRBD1 (5 bases). Germline CDR1 and CDR2: GTSNPN and SVGIG (reference sequence). Between the trimmed V and J ends, which lost 4 bases and 9 bases, there was a span of 16 bases. The CDR3 has 14 residues. CDR3: CAWTSGTVISPLHF. Written as DNA, the CDR3 is TGTGCCTGGACCTCCGGGACGGTAATTTCACCCCTCCACTTT.

V usage is TRBV5-1 and J usage is TRBJ1-1, with D perhaps TRBD1 (5 bases). CDR3 length: 15 residues. Germline V CDR1 and CDR2: SGHRS, YFSETQ. Deletions cut 5 bases from V and 3 bases from J, with 17 bases between. The CDR3 nucleotides read TGCGCCAGCAGTTCCCAGGGACGGACGGACACTGAAGCTTTCTTT. Protein sequence: CASSSQGRTDTEAFF.

The chain couples TRBV5-1 to TRBJ1-5, with 7 bases aligning to TRBD1. This CDR3 region has 14 residues. Per germline, CDR1 SGHRS and CDR2 YFSETQ. The trim removed 4 bases at V and 4 bases at J, leaving 5 bases unmatched. The CDR3 here is CASSTSGGNQPQHF. CDR3 nucleotide sequence: TGCGCCAGCAGCACATCAGGGGGTAATCAGCCCCAGCATTTT.

The sample holds one count of this clone. This chain connects TRBV7-2 to TRBJ2-1, with D possibly being TRBD1 (6 bases). V dropped 4 bases and J dropped 0 bases, with 16 bases sitting between them. The CDR3 has 17 residues. Germline V gene data show CDR1 as SGHTA and CDR2 as FQGNSA. CDR3 DNA: TGTGCCAGCAGCTCCCGTTCAGGGGTAGTCTCCTACAATGAGCAGTTCTTC. Translated: CASSSRSGVVSYNEQFF.

The CDR3 protein is CASSPNPESYGYTF. CDR3 sequence (DNA): TGCGCCAGCAGCCCTAATCCGGAATCCTATGGCTACACCTTC. The chain carries TRBV5-1 and TRBJ1-2; D remains ambiguous. V lost 4 bases to trimming and J lost 4 bases, with 14 bases between them. There are 14 residues in the CDR3. Germline V gives CDR1 SGHRS, CDR2 YFSETQ.

This chain joins TRBV11-2 and TRBJ2-5; D uncertain. Germline loops: CDR1 SGHAT, CDR2 FQNNGV. The CDR3 has 13 amino acids. The ends were cut back, 5 bases at V and 2 bases at J, with 9 bases in the middle. The CDR3 bases are TGTGCCAGCAGCCTTTGGGTGCAAGAGACCCAGTACTTC. Encoded protein: CASSLWVQETQYF.

The rearrangement links TRBV25-1 to TRBJ2-7; D may be TRBD1 (6 bases). Germline CDR1 MGHDK, CDR2 SYGVNS. The CDR3 is made up of 14 amino acids. Trimming took 4 bases from V and 2 from J, leaving 12 bases between them. The CDR3 loop is CASSVRTVPYEQYF. The CDR3 DNA follows: TGTGCCAGCAGTGTACGGACAGTTCCCTACGAGCAGTACTTC.

Concerning this clone itself: Other nucleotide sequences in the sample specify the same CDR3. J is TRBJ1-2 and V is TRBV5-1; 7 bases line up with TRBD1. J lost 4 bases, V lost 0 bases, and 3 bases had no gene match. CDR1 and CDR2 from the germline V gene are SGHRS and YFSETQ. The CDR3 loop spans 14 amino acids. CDR3 bases: TGCGCCAGCAGCTTGGACAGGGGTGGCTATGGCTACACCTTC. It codes for CASSLDRGGYGYTF. Combining the CDR3 with reference TRBV5-1 and TRBJ1-2 gives the whole variable domain KAGVTQTPRYLIKTRGQQVTLSCSPISGHRSVSWYQQTPGQGLQFLFEYFSETQRNKGNFPGRFSGRQFSNSRSEMNVSTLELGDSALYLCASSLDRGGYGYTFGSGTRLTVV.

This clone showed up just once. This chain connects TRBV5-1 to TRBJ2-5; D unclear. CDR1 SGHRS and CDR2 YFSETQ come from the germline V gene. Deletions cut 2 bases from V and 1 base from J, with 12 bases between. This CDR3 region has 15 residues. CDR3 region: CASSFLPGPQETQYF. The CDR3 DNA is TGCGCCAGCAGCTTCCTACCGGGTCCCCAAGAGACCCAGTACTTC.